This T cell receptor beta chain was retrieved from a study of T cell changes during pregnancy in multiple sclerosis. Measured with immunoSEQ multiplex PCR; TCRdb has only the in-frame clones, and not every one. The sample has tens of thousands of clones; roughly 92% are singletons. Germline V gives CDR1 SGHTA, CDR2 FQGNSA. The CDR3 contains 13 residues. Trimming removed 3 bases at V and 5 bases at J, with 10 bases between. The sequence derives from a female donor with multiple sclerosis, enrolled in a pregnancy study. The chain is built from TRBV7-2 and TRBJ2-5, with D unclear. Here the sequenced sample was peripheral blood, taken after pregnancy. CDR3 sequence reads: CASSFNRAETQYF. The CDR3 bases are TGTGCCAGCAGCTTCAACAGAGCCGAGACCCAGTACTTC.